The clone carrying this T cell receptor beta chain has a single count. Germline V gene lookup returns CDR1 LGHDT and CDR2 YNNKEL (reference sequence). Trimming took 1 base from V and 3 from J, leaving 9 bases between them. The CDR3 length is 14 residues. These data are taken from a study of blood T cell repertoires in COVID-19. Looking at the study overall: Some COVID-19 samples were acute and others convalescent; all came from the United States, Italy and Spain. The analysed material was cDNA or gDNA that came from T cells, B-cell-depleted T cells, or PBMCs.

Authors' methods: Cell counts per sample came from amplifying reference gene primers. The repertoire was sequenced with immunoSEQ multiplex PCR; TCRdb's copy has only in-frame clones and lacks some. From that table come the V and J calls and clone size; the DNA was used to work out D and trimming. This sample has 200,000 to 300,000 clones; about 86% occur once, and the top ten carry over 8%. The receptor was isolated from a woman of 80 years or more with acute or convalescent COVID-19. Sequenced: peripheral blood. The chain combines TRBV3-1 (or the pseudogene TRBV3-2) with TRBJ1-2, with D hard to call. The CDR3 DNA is TGTGCCAGCAGCCAAGGTACGGCGGACTATGGCTACACCTTC. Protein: CASSQGTADYGYTF.